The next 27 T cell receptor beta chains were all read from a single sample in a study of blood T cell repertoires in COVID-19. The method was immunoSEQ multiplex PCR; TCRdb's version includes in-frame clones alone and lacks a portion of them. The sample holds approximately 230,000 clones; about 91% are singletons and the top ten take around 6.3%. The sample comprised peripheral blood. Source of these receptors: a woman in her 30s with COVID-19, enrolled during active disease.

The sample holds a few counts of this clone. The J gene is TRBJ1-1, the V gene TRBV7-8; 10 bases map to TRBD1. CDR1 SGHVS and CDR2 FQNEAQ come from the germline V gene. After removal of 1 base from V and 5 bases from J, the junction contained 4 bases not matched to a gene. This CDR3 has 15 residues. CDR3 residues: CASSLGTGGLTEAFF. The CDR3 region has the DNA TGTGCCAGCAGCTTAGGGACAGGGGGATTGACTGAAGCTTTCTTT.

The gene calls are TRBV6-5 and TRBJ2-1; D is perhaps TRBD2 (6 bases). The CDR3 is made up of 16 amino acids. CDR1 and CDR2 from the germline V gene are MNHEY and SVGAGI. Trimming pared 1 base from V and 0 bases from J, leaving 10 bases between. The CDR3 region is CASSYLRGSSYNEQFF. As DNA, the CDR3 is TGTGCCAGCAGTTACTTGCGGGGCAGCTCCTACAATGAGCAGTTCTTC.

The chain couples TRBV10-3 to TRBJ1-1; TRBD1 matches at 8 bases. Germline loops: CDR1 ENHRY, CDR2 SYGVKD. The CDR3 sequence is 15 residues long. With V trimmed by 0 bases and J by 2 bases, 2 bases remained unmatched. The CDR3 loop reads CAISESDRGNTEAFF. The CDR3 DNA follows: TGTGCCATCAGTGAGTCCGACAGGGGTAACACTGAAGCTTTCTTT.

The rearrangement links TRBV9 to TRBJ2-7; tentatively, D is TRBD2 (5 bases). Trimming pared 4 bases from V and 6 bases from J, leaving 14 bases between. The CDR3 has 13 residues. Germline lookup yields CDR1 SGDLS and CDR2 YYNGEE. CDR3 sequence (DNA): TGTGCCAGCAGCACCCACGTAGGAGGCGAGCAGTACGTC. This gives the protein CASSTHVGGEQYV.

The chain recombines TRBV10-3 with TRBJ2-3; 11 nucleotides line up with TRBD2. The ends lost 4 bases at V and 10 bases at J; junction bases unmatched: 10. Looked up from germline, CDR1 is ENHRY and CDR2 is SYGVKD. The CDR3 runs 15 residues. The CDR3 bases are TGTGCCATCAGTGCTAGCGGGGGGCAAATCAGTGCGCAGTATTTT. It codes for CAISASGGQISAQYF.

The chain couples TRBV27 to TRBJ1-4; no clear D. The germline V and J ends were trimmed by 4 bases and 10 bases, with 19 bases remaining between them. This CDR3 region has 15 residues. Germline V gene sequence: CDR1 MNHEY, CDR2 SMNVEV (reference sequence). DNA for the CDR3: TGTGCCAGCAGTTCCAGGACTGAAGGCGGAGTAAAACTGTTTTTT. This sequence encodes CASSSRTEGGVKLFF.

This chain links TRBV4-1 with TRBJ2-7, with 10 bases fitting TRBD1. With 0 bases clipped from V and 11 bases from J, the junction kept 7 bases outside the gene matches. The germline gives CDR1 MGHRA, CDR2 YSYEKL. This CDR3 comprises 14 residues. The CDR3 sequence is CASSQDRQGAIKYF. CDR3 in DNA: TGCGCCAGCAGCCAAGATAGACAGGGGGCTATTAAGTACTTC.

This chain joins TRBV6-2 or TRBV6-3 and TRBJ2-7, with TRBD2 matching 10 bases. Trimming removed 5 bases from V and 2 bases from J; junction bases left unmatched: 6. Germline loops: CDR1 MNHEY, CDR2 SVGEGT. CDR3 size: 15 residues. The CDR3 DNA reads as TGTGCCAGCAGTCACGGACTAGCGGAAGCCTACGAGCAGTACGTC. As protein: CASSHGLAEAYEQYV.

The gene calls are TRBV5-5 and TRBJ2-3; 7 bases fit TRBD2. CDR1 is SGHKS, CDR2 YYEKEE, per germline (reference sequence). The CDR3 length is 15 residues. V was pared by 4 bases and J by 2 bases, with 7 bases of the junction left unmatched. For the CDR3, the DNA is TGTGCCAGCAGCCGGACTAGATCGGACACAGATACGCAGTATTTT. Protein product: CASSRTRSDTDTQYF.

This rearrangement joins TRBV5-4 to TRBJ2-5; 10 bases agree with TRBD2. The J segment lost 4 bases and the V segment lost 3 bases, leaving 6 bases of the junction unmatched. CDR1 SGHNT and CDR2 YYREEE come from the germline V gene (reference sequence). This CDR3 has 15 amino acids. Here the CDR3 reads CASSSSGRGLETQYF. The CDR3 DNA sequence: TGTGCCAGCAGCTCTAGCGGGAGAGGATTAGAGACCCAGTACTTC.

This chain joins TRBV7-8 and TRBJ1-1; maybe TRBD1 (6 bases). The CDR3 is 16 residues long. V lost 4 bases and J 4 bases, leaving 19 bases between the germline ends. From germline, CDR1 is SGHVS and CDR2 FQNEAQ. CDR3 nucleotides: TGTGCCAGCAGCTACCGACCAGGGGACGGGGTCACTGAAGCTTTCTTT. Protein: CASSYRPGDGVTEAFF.

The DNA of the CDR3 is TGTGCCAGCAGTGCGGCCAGGGAATCAGGGCCCCAGCATTTT. This translates into CASSAARESGPQHF. The chain has TRBV6-2 or TRBV6-3 and TRBJ1-5; D is possibly TRBD1 (5 bases). The germline CDR1 and CDR2 sequences are MNHEY and SVGEGT. V lost 5 bases, J lost 9 bases, and 17 bases lay in between. This CDR3 has 14 residues.

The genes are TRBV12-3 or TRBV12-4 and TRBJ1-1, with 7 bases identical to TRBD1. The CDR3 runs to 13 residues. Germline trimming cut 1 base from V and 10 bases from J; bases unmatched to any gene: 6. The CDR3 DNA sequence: TGTGCCAGCAGTTTAGGACAGGGTCGGGCAGCTTTCTTT. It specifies CASSLGQGRAAFF.

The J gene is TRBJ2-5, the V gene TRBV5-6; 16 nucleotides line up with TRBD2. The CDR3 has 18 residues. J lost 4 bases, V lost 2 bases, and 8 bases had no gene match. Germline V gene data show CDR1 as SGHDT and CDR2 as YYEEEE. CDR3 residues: CASSFPGLAGGFGETQYF. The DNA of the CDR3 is TGTGCCAGCAGCTTTCCGGGACTAGCGGGAGGGTTTGGAGAGACCCAGTACTTC.

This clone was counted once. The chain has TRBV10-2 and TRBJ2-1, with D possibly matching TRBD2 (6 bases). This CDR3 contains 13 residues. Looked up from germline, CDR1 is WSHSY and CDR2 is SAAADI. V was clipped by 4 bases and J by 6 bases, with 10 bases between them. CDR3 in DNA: TGCGCCAGCAGTGTCGGGGGAATCAATGAGCAGTTCTTC. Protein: CASSVGGINEQFF.

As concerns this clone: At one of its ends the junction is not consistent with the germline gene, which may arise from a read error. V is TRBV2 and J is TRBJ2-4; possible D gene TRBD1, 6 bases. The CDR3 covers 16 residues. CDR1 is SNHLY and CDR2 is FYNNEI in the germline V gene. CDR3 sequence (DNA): TGTGCCAGCAGCGTACAGGGACCCCTAGCCAAAAGCATTCAGTACTTC. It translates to CASSVQGPLAKSIQYF.

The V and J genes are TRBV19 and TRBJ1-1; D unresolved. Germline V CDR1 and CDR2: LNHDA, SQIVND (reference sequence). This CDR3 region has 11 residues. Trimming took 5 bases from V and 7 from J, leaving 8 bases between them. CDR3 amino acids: CASSLGGEAFF. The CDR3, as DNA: TGTGCCAGTAGTCTCGGAGGTGAAGCTTTCTTT.

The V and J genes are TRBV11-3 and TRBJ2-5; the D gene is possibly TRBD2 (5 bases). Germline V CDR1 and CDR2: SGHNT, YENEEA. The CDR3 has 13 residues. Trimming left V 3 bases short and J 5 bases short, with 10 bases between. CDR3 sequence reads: CASSFGGLETQYF. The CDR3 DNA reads TGTGCCAGCAGCTTCGGCGGACTCGAGACCCAGTACTTC.

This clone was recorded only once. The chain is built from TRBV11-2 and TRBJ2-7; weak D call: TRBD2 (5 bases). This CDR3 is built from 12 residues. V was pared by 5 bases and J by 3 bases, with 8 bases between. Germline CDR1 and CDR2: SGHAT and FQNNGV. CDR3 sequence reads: CASSTGFYEQYV. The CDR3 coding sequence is TGTGCCAGCAGCACGGGGTTCTACGAGCAGTACGTC.

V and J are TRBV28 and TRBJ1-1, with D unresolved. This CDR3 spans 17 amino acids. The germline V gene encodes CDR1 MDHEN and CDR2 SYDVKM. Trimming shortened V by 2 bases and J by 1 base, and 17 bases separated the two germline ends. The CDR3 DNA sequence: TGTGCCAGCAGTTTAACGGGGTTCCTGAAGGCGAACACTGAAGCTTTCTTT. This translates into CASSLTGFLKANTEAFF.

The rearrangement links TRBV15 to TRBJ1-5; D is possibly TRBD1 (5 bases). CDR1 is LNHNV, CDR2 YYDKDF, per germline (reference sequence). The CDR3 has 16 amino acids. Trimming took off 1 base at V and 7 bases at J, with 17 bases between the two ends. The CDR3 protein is CATSRVKGMERQPQHF. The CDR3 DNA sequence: TGTGCCACCAGCAGAGTAAAGGGGATGGAGAGGCAGCCCCAGCATTTT.

The CDR3 region is CASSLISGRLGAGYTF. The CDR3 DNA is TGTGCCAGCAGCTTAATTTCTGGAAGGCTGGGCGCTGGCTACACCTTC. The chain links TRBV11-2 to TRBJ1-2, with D unresolved. CDR3 length equals 16 residues. Germline V gives CDR1 SGHAT, CDR2 FQNNGV. V was cut by 2 bases and J by 7 bases, with 20 bases left in between.

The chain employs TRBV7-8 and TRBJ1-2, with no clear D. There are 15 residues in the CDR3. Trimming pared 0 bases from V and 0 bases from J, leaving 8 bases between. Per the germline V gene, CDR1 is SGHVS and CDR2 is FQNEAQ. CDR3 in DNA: TGTGCCAGCAGCTTAGCCCAGGTCCCTAACTATGGCTACACCTTC. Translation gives CASSLAQVPNYGYTF.

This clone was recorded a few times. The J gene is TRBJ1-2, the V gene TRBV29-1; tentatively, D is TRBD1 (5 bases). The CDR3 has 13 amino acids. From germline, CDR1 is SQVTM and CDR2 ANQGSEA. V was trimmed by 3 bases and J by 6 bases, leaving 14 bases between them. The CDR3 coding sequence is TGCAGCGTTGATAGGGGAGGTAGCAATGGCTACACCTTC. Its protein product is CSVDRGGSNGYTF.

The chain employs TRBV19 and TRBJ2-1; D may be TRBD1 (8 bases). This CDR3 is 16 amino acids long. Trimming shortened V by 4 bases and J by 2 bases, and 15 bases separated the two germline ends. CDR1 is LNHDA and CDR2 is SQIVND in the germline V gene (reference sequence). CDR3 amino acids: CASSTTGGGPYNEQFF. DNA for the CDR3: TGTGCCAGTAGTACCACAGGGGGGGGTCCCTACAATGAGCAGTTCTTC.

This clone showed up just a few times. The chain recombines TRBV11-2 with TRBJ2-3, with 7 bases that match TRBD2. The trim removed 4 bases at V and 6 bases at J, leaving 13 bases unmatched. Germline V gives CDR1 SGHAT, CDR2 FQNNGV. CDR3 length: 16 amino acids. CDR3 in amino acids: CASSSTSAGSRDTQYF. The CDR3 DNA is TGTGCCAGCAGCTCCACGTCAGCGGGGTCCCGGGATACGCAGTATTTT.

The CDR3 region is CASSPPLSGGYNEQFF. The CDR3 nucleotides read TGTGCCAGCTCACCACCGCTTAGCGGGGGGTACAATGAGCAGTTCTTC. The chain has TRBV18 and TRBJ2-1; 10 nucleotides agree with TRBD2. There are 16 residues in the CDR3. Germline V lookup: CDR1 KGHSH, CDR2 LQKENI. The V gene end was trimmed by 0 bases and the J gene end by 4 bases; junction bases not matched to a gene: 3. The variable domain in full, completed from reference TRBV18 and TRBJ2-1, reads NAGVMQNPRHLVRRRGQEARLRCSPMKGHSHVYWYRQLPEEGLKFMVYLQKENIIDESGMPKERFSAEFPKEGPSILRIQQVVRGDSAAYFCASSPPLSGGYNEQFFGPGTRLTVL.